The 17 T cell receptor beta chains reported below all come from one sample, sequenced in a study of shared clonotypes between healthy human individuals. CD45RO-negative, CCR7-selected cells formed the naive CD8 fraction, which excluded terminally differentiated effector memory CD45RA+ cells. TCRdb's table, derived via immunoSEQ multiplex PCR, lists solely in-frame clones and lacks some. The repertoire has some 2.1 million clones, around 95% of them found once; the top ten carry more than 1.5%. Sequencing was done on a sample of naive CD8+ T cells from PBMCs. These receptor sequences come from a man between 18 and 35 years old in good health. Some clones in this sample may be carry-over from other donors' samples.

J is TRBJ2-7 and V is TRBV29-1; no definite D call. V was cut by 3 bases and J by 0 bases, with 12 bases left in between. Germline-derived CDR1 and CDR2 are SQVTM and ANQGSEA. The CDR3 loop spans 14 amino acids. CDR3 residues: CSVDQNANSYEQYF. Here the CDR3 DNA reads TGCAGCGTTGATCAGAATGCCAACTCCTACGAGCAGTACTTC.

A note on this clone: Other DNA sequences within the sample encode an identical CDR3. The chain is built from TRBV28 and TRBJ2-7, with TRBD1 as a possible D gene (6 bases). V was shortened by 6 bases and J by 2 bases, with 11 bases between the two germline ends. CDR3 length: 13 amino acids. Germline CDR1 reads MDHEN; CDR2 reads SYDVKM. CDR3 DNA: TGTGCCAGCAGGCCGACAGGAGCCTACGAGCAGTACTTC. Its translation is CASRPTGAYEQYF.

The chain employs TRBV27 and TRBJ2-7; 9 bases fit TRBD1. Trimming removed 3 bases from V and 3 bases from J; junction bases left unmatched: 9. The V gene's germline CDR1 is MNHEY and CDR2 SMNVEV (reference sequence). This CDR3 region has 16 residues. The CDR3 loop is CASSLRRDRDVYEQYF. As DNA, the CDR3 is TGTGCCAGCAGTTTGCGCCGGGACAGGGACGTCTACGAGCAGTACTTC.

The V call is TRBV29-1, the J call TRBJ1-4; 10 bases map to TRBD1. V dropped 6 bases and J dropped 6; count of bases not matched to a gene: 13. This CDR3 contains 16 residues. CDR1 and CDR2 from the germline V gene are SQVTM and ANQGSEA. CDR3 sequence: CSVAFGAGTGDEKLFF. CDR3 nucleotides: TGCAGCGTCGCCTTTGGGGCCGGGACAGGGGATGAAAAACTGTTTTTT.

This sequence joins TRBV10-3 and TRBJ2-7, with D possibly being TRBD2 (6 bases). Trimming pared 2 bases from V and 0 bases from J, leaving 14 bases between. There are 16 residues in the CDR3. CDR1 is ENHRY and CDR2 is SYGVKD in the germline V gene. CDR3 in DNA: TGTGCCATCAGTGAGCTGGCGGGGTCCTTCTCCTACGAGCAGTACTTC. Protein: CAISELAGSFSYEQYF.

This clone has just a few counts. The same CDR3 can be traced to other DNA sequences in this sample. The rearrangement links TRBV7-3 to TRBJ1-5; D remains ambiguous. CDR1 is SGHTA and CDR2 is FQGTGA in the germline V gene. This CDR3 spans 13 amino acids. V lost 1 base and J 0 bases, leaving 1 base between the germline ends. The CDR3 region has the DNA TGTGCCAGCAGCTTAAATAGCAATCAGCCCCAGCATTTT. This codes for CASSLNSNQPQHF.

In nucleotides, the CDR3 is TGTGCCAGTAGCGGACCGAGGTATGAGCAGTTCTTC. This gives the protein CASSGPRYEQFF. This chain connects TRBV19 to TRBJ2-1; D gene ambiguous. The CDR3 consists of 12 residues. Germline CDR1 reads LNHDA; CDR2 reads SQIVND (reference sequence). Trimming removed 6 bases at V and 8 bases at J, with 11 bases between.

The chain joins TRBV9 to TRBJ2-1; 9 bases are a match to TRBD2. The J segment lost 10 bases and the V segment lost 0 bases, leaving 8 bases of the junction unmatched. CDR1 SGDLS and CDR2 YYNGEE come from the germline V gene. The length of the CDR3 is 15 residues. CDR3 nucleotide sequence: TGTGCCAGCAGCGTAGGTCTAGCGGGAAAGGAGGAGCAGTTCTTC. It encodes CASSVGLAGKEEQFF. Variable domain in full (rest from reference TRBV9 and TRBJ2-1): DSGVTQTPKHLITATGQRVTLRCSPRSGDLSVYWYQQSLDQGLQFLIQYYNGEERAKGNILERFSAQQFPDLHSELNLSSLELGDSALYFCASSVGLAGKEEQFFGPGTRLTVL.

The genes are TRBV28 and TRBJ1-1; D not resolved. V was trimmed by 4 bases and J by 4 bases, leaving 16 bases between them. Germline V gives CDR1 MDHEN, CDR2 SYDVKM. The CDR3 extends over 15 amino acids. The CDR3 reads CASSSHRRWATEAFF. CDR3 DNA sequence: TGTGCCAGCAGTTCTCACCGGCGATGGGCCACTGAAGCTTTCTTT. Drawing the rest from reference TRBV28 and TRBJ1-1, the complete variable domain is DVKVTQSSRYLVKRTGEKVFLECVQDMDHENMFWYRQDPGLGLRLIYFSYDVKMKEKGDIPEGYSVSREKKERFSLILESASTNQTSMYLCASSSHRRWATEAFFGQGTRLTVV.

The V and J genes are TRBV28 and TRBJ2-3; 11 bases are a match to TRBD2. The V and J ends lost 2 bases and 6 bases, in that order; junction bases with no gene match: 13. Germline V lookup: CDR1 MDHEN, CDR2 SYDVKM. This CDR3 comprises 18 residues. CDR3 loop: CASSLSEYSGRARDTQYF. The DNA for the CDR3 is TGTGCCAGCAGTTTAAGCGAGTATAGCGGGAGGGCCCGGGATACGCAGTATTTT.

The J gene is TRBJ2-1, the V gene TRBV15; 9 nucleotides match TRBD1. The CDR3 runs 16 residues. Germline assignment: CDR1 LNHNV and CDR2 YYDKDF (reference sequence). The V gene end was trimmed by 3 bases and the J gene end by 3 bases; junction bases not matched to a gene: 6. The CDR3 coding sequence is TGTGCCACCAGCAGCCCGGGACAGGGTTTCTACAATGAGCAGTTCTTC. Amino acids: CATSSPGQGFYNEQFF.

This chain uses TRBV7-8 with TRBJ2-7, with a tentative D call TRBD1 (7 bases). Between the trimmed V and J ends, which lost 2 bases and 3 bases, there was a span of 14 bases. The CDR3 is made up of 15 amino acids. Germline V gives CDR1 SGHVS, CDR2 FQNEAQ. CDR3 protein: CASSLSRQGGYEQYF. In DNA, the CDR3 is TGTGCCAGCAGCTTATCGCGACAGGGAGGCTACGAGCAGTACTTC.

V is TRBV4-3 and J is TRBJ1-2; the D gene is possibly TRBD1 (5 bases). V lost 0 bases, J lost 7 bases, and 15 bases lay in between. The CDR3 extends over 15 amino acids. Germline V CDR1 and CDR2: LGHNA, YSLEER. The CDR3 is CASSQDSRADGGYTF. In nucleotides, the CDR3 is TGCGCCAGCAGCCAAGATTCCAGGGCCGACGGTGGCTACACCTTC.

The rearrangement links TRBV7-6 to TRBJ1-1; no clear D. CDR1 SGHVS and CDR2 FNYEAQ come from the germline V gene. CDR3 length: 16 amino acids. Deletions cut 1 base from V and 0 bases from J, with 12 bases between. CDR3 bases: TGTGCCAGCAGCTTAGATCTCTACGGAATGAACACTGAAGCTTTCTTT. Its translation is CASSLDLYGMNTEAFF.

The V call is TRBV7-9, the J call TRBJ2-3; D is uncertain. The CDR3 contains 18 residues. V was shortened by 6 bases and J by 1 base, with 23 bases between the two germline ends. Germline CDR1 SEHNR, CDR2 FQNEAQ (reference sequence). CDR3 DNA sequence: TGTGCCAGCAGATTCTCCAGGACGGAATACTTCGGCACAGATACGCAGTATTTT. The encoded protein is CASRFSRTEYFGTDTQYF.

The V call is TRBV19, the J call TRBJ1-1, with D hard to call. Germline V gene sequence: CDR1 LNHDA, CDR2 SQIVND (reference sequence). V dropped 1 base and J dropped 3 bases, with 12 bases sitting between them. This CDR3 is 15 amino acids long. CDR3 DNA sequence: TGTGCCAGTAGTATAGCGGCCGATTGGTACACTGAAGCTTTCTTT. Protein: CASSIAADWYTEAFF.

This rearrangement joins TRBV7-2 to TRBJ2-1; D possibly corresponds to TRBD2 (5 bases). The CDR3 runs 18 residues. Trimming pared 4 bases from V and 0 bases from J, leaving 19 bases between. The germline V gene has CDR1 SGHTA and CDR2 FQGNSA. CDR3 DNA: TGTGCCAGCAGCTCGCCAGTGGACGGGAAAAGCTCCTACAATGAGCAGTTCTTC. It yields the protein CASSSPVDGKSSYNEQFF.